The present entry profiles one T cell receptor beta chain with its context. Its antigen is as yet unknown. The data derive from a study of early T cells in non-severe SARS-CoV-2 infection. The study's findings and limits: Sequences matched to VDJdb favored anti-spike CD8 responses, while private and CD4 specificities were missed.

The germline V gene encodes CDR1 LNHDA and CDR2 SQIVND (reference sequence). The CDR3 has 16 amino acids. Trimming removed 5 bases from V and 6 bases from J, with 20 bases in between. Tagging with unique molecular identifiers was applied to individual cDNA molecules. TCRdb analysed the 5' RACE reads with MiXCR anew, one entry per CDR3 protein. This sample carries about 71,000 distinct CDR3 sequences, roughly an eighth of them seen once, and the ten largest clones take over 12%. This TCR was sampled from an adult who was a healthcare worker with PCR-confirmed SARS-CoV-2 infection or an uninfected control (not recorded which). The sample comprised whole blood. The rearrangement uses TRBV19 and TRBJ2-1; D might be TRBD1 (6 bases). CDR3 in DNA: TGTGCCAGTAGTTTTCAGGCAGGGGTGGCTGGCAATGAGCAGTTCTTC. This codes for CASSFQAGVAGNEQFF.